This is a list of T cell receptor beta chains from one sample in a study of T-cell reconstitution after alpha-beta-depleted transplantation in children. One entry per CDR3 protein results from TCRdb running MiXCR on the PCR reads. Of about 500,000 distinct CDR3 sequences listed, roughly 33% are singletons. The input for sequencing was PBMCs from the stem cell graft donor, taken from the stem cell graft. The receptors come from a human donor who donated a stem cell graft to a child with aplastic anemia. CDR3s include the opening cysteine and the closing phenylalanine or tryptophan. The order of the fields is J gene, V gene, D gene, CDR3 length, CDR3 protein. A D gene is named only where the DNA matches it firmly.

TRBJ2-1,TRBV7-9,-,12,CASSSRKSEQFF
TRBJ2-1,TRBV20-1,TRBD1,14,CSARRQGSYNEQFF
TRBJ1-4,TRBV5-1,-,12,CASREENEKLFF
TRBJ2-7,TRBV20-1,-,15,CSARASRGKVDEQYF
TRBJ2-5,TRBV10-3,TRBD2,17,CAISREGLAGVGETQYF
TRBJ1-5,TRBV7-2,-,14,CASSKGSINQPQHF
TRBJ2-1,TRBV12-3/TRBV12-4,-,12,CASSYRRTEQFF
TRBJ2-3,TRBV12-3/TRBV12-4,-,15,CASSLVVGKPDTQYF
TRBJ2-1,TRBV4-1,-,16,CASSHPSVSSYNEQFF
TRBJ2-5,TRBV20-1,TRBD2,15,CSAFPGSGRKETQYF
TRBJ2-1,TRBV20-1,-,15,CSAKAGASSYNEQFF
TRBJ2-5,TRBV7-2,-,15,CASSPGQGWQETQYF
TRBJ2-7,TRBV6-5,TRBD2,15,CASSYQASGRYEQYF
TRBJ2-5,TRBV6-1,-,13,CASSRGTEETQYF
TRBJ1-1,TRBV5-4,-,14,CASSLGPGVTEAFF
TRBJ2-1,TRBV7-9,TRBD2,14,CASSLMGTSNEQFF
TRBJ1-1,TRBV6-5,-,15,CASSYLNPKNTEAFF
TRBJ2-2,TRBV20-1,TRBD2,15,CSARLAGVWTGELFF
TRBJ2-2,TRBV7-2,-,16,CASSQERSTLTGELFF
TRBJ2-1,TRBV24-1,-,13,CATSVVDDNEQFF
TRBJ1-1,TRBV27,-,14,CASSLIQGDTEAFF
TRBJ1-2,TRBV29-1,-,11,CSVDRTDGYTF
TRBJ2-7,TRBV4-3,-,14,CASSLSPLVGEQYF
TRBJ1-2,TRBV29-1,-,15,CSVDLPGGQGYGYTF
TRBJ2-1,TRBV7-2,-,15,CASSLGGVVNNEQFF
TRBJ2-3,TRBV7-2,-,17,CASSLSSTRMGPDTQYF
TRBJ2-1,TRBV5-1,-,17,CASSSGVGLSSYNEQFF
TRBJ2-1,TRBV9,TRBD2,14,CASSLAGVDNEQFF